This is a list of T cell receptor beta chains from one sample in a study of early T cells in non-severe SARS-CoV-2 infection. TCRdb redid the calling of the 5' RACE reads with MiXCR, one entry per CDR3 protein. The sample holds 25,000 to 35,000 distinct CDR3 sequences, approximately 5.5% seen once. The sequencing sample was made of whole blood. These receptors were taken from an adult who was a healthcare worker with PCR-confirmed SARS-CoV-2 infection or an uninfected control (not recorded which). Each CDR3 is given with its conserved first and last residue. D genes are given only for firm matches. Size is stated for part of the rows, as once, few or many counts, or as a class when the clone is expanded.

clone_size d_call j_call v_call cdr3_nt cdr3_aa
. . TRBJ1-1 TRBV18 TGTGCCAGCTTCGGAAACCCGAACACTGAAGCTTTCTTT CASFGNPNTEAFF
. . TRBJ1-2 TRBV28 TGTGCCAGCCGGGTGGGGGGCGCAAATAACTATGGCTACACCTTC CASRVGGANNYGYTF
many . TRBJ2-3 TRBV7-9 TGTGCCAGCAGCCGCGGCATTCTCGGGTATAGCACAGATACGCAGTATTTT CASSRGILGYSTDTQYF
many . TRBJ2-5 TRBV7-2 TGTGCCAGCAGCTACTATGGAGAGACCCAGTACTTC CASSYYGETQYF
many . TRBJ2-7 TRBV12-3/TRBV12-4 TGTGCCAGCAGTTTGCCGGGTTCGACGTACGAGCAGTACTTC CASSLPGSTYEQYF
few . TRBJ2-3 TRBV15 TGTGCCACCAGCCGTCCGACGGAAAGCACAGATACGCAGTATTTT CATSRPTESTDTQYF
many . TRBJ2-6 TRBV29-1 TGCAGCGCCTACTCTGGGGCCAACGTCCTGACTTTC CSAYSGANVLTF
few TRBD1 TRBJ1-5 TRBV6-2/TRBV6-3 TGTGCCAGCAGTTACCTGGAAGGGGGCTATGACAATCAGCCCCAGCATTTT CASSYLEGGYDNQPQHF
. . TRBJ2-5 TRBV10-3 TGTGCCACCAGTGTTACGGGGGAGACCCAGTACTTC CATSVTGETQYF
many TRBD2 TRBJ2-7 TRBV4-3 TGCGCCAGCAGCCAAGACGGGAGGGGACAAGACGAGCAGTACTTC CASSQDGRGQDEQYF
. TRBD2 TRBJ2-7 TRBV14 TGTGCCAGCAGCCACCGCTCCGGACTAGCGTACGAGCAGTACTTC CASSHRSGLAYEQYF
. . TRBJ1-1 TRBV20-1 TGCAGTGCTAGACGGCAGGGAGGGGAAGCTTTCTTT CSARRQGGEAFF
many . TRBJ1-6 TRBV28 TGTGCCAGCTGGGGGGGGATCTGGTTCAATAATTCACCCCTCCACTTT CASWGGIWFNNSPLHF
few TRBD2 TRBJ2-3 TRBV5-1 TGCGCCAGCAGCTCCGGGACTAGGGGAGGCACAGATACGCAGTATTTT CASSSGTRGGTDTQYF
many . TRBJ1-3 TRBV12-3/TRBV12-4 TGTGCCAGCAGCCTTATGCTTCGTGGAAACACCATATATTTT CASSLMLRGNTIYF
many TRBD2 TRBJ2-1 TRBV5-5 TGTGCCAGCAGCTACTCTAAAGCGGGACCAGAGCAGTTCTTC CASSYSKAGPEQFF
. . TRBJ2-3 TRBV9 TGTGCCAGCAGCGTAGGAGGGAGCGCAGATACGCAGTATTTT CASSVGGSADTQYF
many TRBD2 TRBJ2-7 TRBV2 TGTGCCAGCAGTCCCGGGACTAGGTACGAGCAGTACTTC CASSPGTRYEQYF
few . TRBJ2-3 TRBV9 TGTGCCAGCAGCGTAGCGGCGGTCACAGATACGCAGTATTTT CASSVAAVTDTQYF
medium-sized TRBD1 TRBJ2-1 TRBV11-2 TGTGCCAGCAGCCTACAGGGGGCCTGGAATGAGCAGTTCTTC CASSLQGAWNEQFF
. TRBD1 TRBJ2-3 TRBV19 TGTGCCAGTAGTACATGGACAGGGATTGGAGATACGCAGTATTTT CASSTWTGIGDTQYF
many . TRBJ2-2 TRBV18 TGTGCCAGCTCACCTCAGGGATCCGGGGAGCTGTTTTTT CASSPQGSGELFF